These 14 T cell receptor beta chains share one sample of origin, sequenced in a study of identifying expanded T cells in peripheral blood. Clones were sequenced by immunoSEQ multiplex PCR, and TCRdb holds only the in-frame ones, with some missing. The table has about 90,000 clones, 88% seen once. The specimen sequenced was blood. The receptors were sampled from a person between 18 and 75 years old in good health.

V is TRBV5-1 and J is TRBJ1-1; maybe TRBD1 (5 bases). Trimming took off 4 bases at V and 5 bases at J, with 21 bases between the two ends. The length of the CDR3 is 16 residues. Germline CDR1 SGHRS, CDR2 YFSETQ. The DNA of the CDR3 is TGCGCCAGCAGCCCCGGGACCGCAAGGTTGGGGACTGAAGCTTTCTTT. Translating gives CASSPGTARLGTEAFF.

The chain's CDR3 is CASSYTPQPQHF. The CDR3 DNA reads as TGTGCCAGCAGTTATACACCCCAGCCCCAGCATTTT. J is TRBJ1-5 and V is TRBV6-1, with D unclear. V gave up 5 bases and J gave up 7 bases, with 9 bases separating them. Germline-derived CDR1 and CDR2 are MNHNS and SASEGT. The CDR3 runs to 12 residues.

V gene TRBV19 combines with J gene TRBJ1-5; TRBD1 matches 9 bases. J was trimmed by 0 bases and V by 5 bases; bases with no gene match: 14. CDR3 length: 19 residues. Looked up from germline, CDR1 is LNHDA and CDR2 is SQIVND (reference sequence). The CDR3 nucleotides are TGTGCCAGTAGTTACTATGGACAGGGGATGGGATATAGCAATCAGCCCCAGCATTTT. It codes for CASSYYGQGMGYSNQPQHF.

The rearrangement uses TRBV19 and TRBJ1-5, with D tentatively TRBD1 (6 bases). The CDR3 consists of 14 residues. The V end lost 5 bases, the J end lost 3 bases, and 11 bases lay between the germline ends. CDR1 LNHDA and CDR2 SQIVND come from the germline V gene (reference sequence). CDR3 protein: CASSRSGANQPQHF. The CDR3 nucleotides are TGTGCCAGTAGTCGATCAGGGGCCAATCAGCCCCAGCATTTT.

The CDR3 here is CASSTGTSGAGDTQYF. In DNA form, the CDR3 reads TGTGCCAGCAGCACCGGGACTAGCGGGGCCGGGGATACGCAGTATTTT. The chain links TRBV7-3 to TRBJ2-3; 13 nucleotides line up with TRBD2. The trim removed 5 bases at V and 6 bases at J, leaving 8 bases unmatched. The CDR3 contains 16 residues. CDR1 is SGHTA, CDR2 FQGTGA, per germline.

The CDR3 DNA is TGTGCCAGCAGCGCCGACACATACACCGGGGAGCTGTTTTTT. Translated, it gives CASSADTYTGELFF. The chain employs TRBV7-8 and TRBJ2-2; D is undetermined. Germline lookup yields CDR1 SGHVS and CDR2 FQNEAQ. V was pared by 5 bases and J by 3 bases, with 10 bases between. This CDR3 has 14 amino acids.

The J gene is TRBJ2-2, the V gene TRBV18; a weak D match, TRBD2 (5 bases). Trimming shortened V by 2 bases and J by 0 bases, and 13 bases separated the two germline ends. The CDR3 covers 17 residues. CDR1 KGHSH and CDR2 LQKENI come from the germline V gene. The CDR3 protein is CASSPEAVASNTGELFF. CDR3 nucleotides: TGTGCCAGCTCACCAGAGGCGGTAGCGTCGAACACCGGGGAGCTGTTTTTT.

This chain uses TRBV2 with TRBJ2-1, with 8 bases identical to TRBD2. V gave up 10 bases and J gave up 7 bases; unmatched junction bases: 12. The CDR3 runs to 14 residues. Germline CDR1 reads SNHLY; CDR2 reads FYNNEI. CDR3 region: CATPKSREGNEQFF. Here the CDR3 DNA reads TGTGCCACTCCCAAATCCCGGGAGGGGAATGAGCAGTTCTTC. The full variable domain, completed using reference TRBV2 and TRBJ2-1, is EPEVTQTPSHQVTQMGQEVILRCVPISNHLYFYWYRQILGQKVEFLVSFYNNEISEKSEIFDDQFSVERPDGSNFTLKIRSTKLEDSAMYFCATPKSREGNEQFFGPGTRLTVL.

The chain employs TRBV18 and TRBJ2-7, with 8 bases fitting TRBD2. The V gene end was trimmed by 4 bases and the J gene end by 1 base; junction bases not matched to a gene: 6. The CDR3 spans 15 residues. Per germline, CDR1 KGHSH and CDR2 LQKENI. CDR3 sequence: CASSLSGLGSYEQYF. The CDR3 DNA is TGTGCCAGCTCACTATCGGGACTAGGATCCTACGAGCAGTACTTC. The entire variable domain, with the rest obtained from reference TRBV18 and TRBJ2-7, is as follows: NAGVMQNPRHLVRRRGQEARLRCSPMKGHSHVYWYRQLPEEGLKFMVYLQKENIIDESGMPKERFSAEFPKEGPSILRIQQVVRGDSAAYFCASSLSGLGSYEQYFGPGTRLTVT.

V gene TRBV5-6 combines with J gene TRBJ1-1; no firm D call. Germline V gene lookup returns CDR1 SGHDT and CDR2 YYEEEE. CDR3 length: 17 amino acids. Trimming stripped 2 bases from V and 1 base from J, with 18 bases between. CDR3: CASSFKSGAGPNTEAFF. As DNA, the CDR3 is TGTGCCAGCAGCTTTAAGTCAGGCGCCGGGCCGAACACTGAAGCTTTCTTT.

This clone came up once. The rearrangement uses TRBV19 and TRBJ2-2; 15 nucleotides match TRBD2. Germline CDR1 is LNHDA and CDR2 is SQIVND (reference sequence). This CDR3 comprises 17 residues. With V trimmed by 6 bases and J by 3 bases, 5 bases remained unmatched. DNA for the CDR3: TGTGCCAGTAGCGGGACTAGCGGGGGGCTACACACCGGGGAGCTGTTTTTT. Translating gives CASSGTSGGLHTGELFF.

The chain combines TRBV6-5 with TRBJ1-5, with TRBD1 matching 8 bases. Trimming took 6 bases from V and 0 from J; bases not matched to a gene: 4. The CDR3 is 15 residues long. CDR1 and CDR2 from the germline V gene are MNHEY and SVGAGI. The DNA for the CDR3 is TGTGCCAGCAGCCCCACAGGGGGTAGCAATCAGCCCCAGCATTTT. Encoded protein: CASSPTGGSNQPQHF.

This chain joins TRBV6-5 and TRBJ2-2; D is perhaps TRBD2 (5 bases). V was clipped by 2 bases and J by 6 bases, with 13 bases between them. This CDR3 has 15 residues. CDR1 and CDR2 from the germline V gene are MNHEY and SVGAGI. This CDR3 is CASSYVHGIPGELFF. For the CDR3, the DNA is TGTGCCAGCAGTTACGTCCACGGGATTCCCGGGGAGCTGTTTTTT.

The gene calls are TRBV6-1 and TRBJ2-1; 7 nucleotides align to TRBD1. CDR1 and CDR2 from the germline V gene are MNHNS and SASEGT. There are 13 residues in the CDR3. Trimming removed 11 bases from V and 8 bases from J; junction bases left unmatched: 12. CDR3 protein: CACQGTVRDEQFF. The CDR3 DNA follows: TGTGCCTGCCAAGGGACAGTTCGTGATGAGCAGTTCTTC.